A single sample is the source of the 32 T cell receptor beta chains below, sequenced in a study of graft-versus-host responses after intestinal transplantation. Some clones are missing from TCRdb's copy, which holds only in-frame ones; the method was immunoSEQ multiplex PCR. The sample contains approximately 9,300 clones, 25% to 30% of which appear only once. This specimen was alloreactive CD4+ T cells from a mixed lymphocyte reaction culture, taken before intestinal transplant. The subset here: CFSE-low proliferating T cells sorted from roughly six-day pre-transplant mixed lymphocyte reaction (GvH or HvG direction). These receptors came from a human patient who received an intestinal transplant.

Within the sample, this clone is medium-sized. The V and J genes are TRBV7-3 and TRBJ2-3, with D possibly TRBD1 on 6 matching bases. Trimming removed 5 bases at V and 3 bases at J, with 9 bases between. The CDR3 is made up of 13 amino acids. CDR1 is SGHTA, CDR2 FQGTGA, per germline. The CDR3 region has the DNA TGTGCCAGCAGCACCACAGGGACAGATACGCAGTATTTT. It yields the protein CASSTTGTDTQYF.

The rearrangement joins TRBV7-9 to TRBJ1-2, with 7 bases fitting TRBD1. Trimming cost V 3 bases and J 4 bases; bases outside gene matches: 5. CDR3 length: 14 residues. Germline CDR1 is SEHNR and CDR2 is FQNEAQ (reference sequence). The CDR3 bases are TGTGCCAGCAGCTTGGGGACAGCAGTCTATGGCTACACCTTC. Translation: CASSLGTAVYGYTF.

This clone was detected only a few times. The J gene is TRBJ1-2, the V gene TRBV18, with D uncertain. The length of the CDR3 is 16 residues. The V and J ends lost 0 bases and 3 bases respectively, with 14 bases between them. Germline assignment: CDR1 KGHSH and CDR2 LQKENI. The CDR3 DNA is TGTGCCAGCTCACCACCTTTCCAGCTAATGTACTATGGCTACACCTTC. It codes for CASSPPFQLMYYGYTF. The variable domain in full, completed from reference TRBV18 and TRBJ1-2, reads NAGVMQNPRHLVRRRGQEARLRCSPMKGHSHVYWYRQLPEEGLKFMVYLQKENIIDESGMPKERFSAEFPKEGPSILRIQQVVRGDSAAYFCASSPPFQLMYYGYTFGSGTRLTVV.

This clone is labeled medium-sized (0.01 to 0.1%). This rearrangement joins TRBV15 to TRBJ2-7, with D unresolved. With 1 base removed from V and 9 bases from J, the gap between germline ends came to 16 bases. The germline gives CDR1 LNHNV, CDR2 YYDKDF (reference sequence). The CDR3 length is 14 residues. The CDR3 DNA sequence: TGTGCCACCAGCAGAGTTAATCGAGTCCACATGCAGTACTTC. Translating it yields CATSRVNRVHMQYF.

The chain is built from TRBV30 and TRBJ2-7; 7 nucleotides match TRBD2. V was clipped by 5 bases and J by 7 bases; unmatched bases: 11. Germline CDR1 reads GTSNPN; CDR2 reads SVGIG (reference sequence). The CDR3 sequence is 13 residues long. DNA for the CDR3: TGTGCCTGGGCCTGGGGGGGGAGCGGGGAGCAGTACTTC. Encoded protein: CAWAWGGSGEQYF.

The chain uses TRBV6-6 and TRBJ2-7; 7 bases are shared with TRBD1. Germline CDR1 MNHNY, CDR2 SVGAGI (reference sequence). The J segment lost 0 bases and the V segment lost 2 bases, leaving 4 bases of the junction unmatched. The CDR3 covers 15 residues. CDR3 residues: CASSYAGTVSYEQYF. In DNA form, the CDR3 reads TGTGCCAGCAGTTACGCCGGGACAGTCTCCTACGAGCAGTACTTC.

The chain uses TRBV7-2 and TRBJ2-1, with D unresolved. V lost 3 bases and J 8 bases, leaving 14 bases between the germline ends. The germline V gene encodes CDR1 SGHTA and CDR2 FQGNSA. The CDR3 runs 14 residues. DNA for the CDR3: TGTGCCAGCAGCTTCCATGGGCTGGATGATGAGCAGTTCTTC. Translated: CASSFHGLDDEQFF.

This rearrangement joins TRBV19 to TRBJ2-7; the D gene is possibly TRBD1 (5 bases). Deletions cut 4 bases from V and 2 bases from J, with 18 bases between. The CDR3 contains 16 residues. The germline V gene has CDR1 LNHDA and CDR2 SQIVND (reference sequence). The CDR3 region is CASSRNADSLTYEQYF. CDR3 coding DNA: TGTGCCAGTAGTAGAAACGCAGACAGCCTCACCTACGAGCAGTACTTC.

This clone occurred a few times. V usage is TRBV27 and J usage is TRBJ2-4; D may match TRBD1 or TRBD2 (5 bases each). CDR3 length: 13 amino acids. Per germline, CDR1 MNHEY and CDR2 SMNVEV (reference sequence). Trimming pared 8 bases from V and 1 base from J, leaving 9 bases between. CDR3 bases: TGTGCCAGCTGGGGGTGGGCCAAAAACATTCAGTACTTC. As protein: CASWGWAKNIQYF.

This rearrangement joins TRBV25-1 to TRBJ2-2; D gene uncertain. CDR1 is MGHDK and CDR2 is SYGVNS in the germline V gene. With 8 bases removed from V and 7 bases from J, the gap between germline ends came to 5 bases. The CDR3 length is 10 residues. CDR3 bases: TGTGCCAGCTGGGGCGGGGAGCTGTTTTTT. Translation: CASWGGELFF. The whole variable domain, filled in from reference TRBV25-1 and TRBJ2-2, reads EADIYQTPRYLVIGTGKKITLECSQTMGHDKMYWYQQDPGMELHLIHYSYGVNSTEKGDLSSESTVSRIRTEHFPLTLESARPSHTSQYLCASWGGELFFGEGSRLTVL.

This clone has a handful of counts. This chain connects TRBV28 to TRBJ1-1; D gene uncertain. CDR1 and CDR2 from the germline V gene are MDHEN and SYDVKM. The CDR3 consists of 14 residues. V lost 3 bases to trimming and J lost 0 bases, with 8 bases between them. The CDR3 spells CASSFMGLNTEAFF. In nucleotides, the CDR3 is TGTGCCAGCAGTTTTATGGGGTTGAACACTGAAGCTTTCTTT. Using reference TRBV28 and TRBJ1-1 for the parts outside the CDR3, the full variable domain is DVKVTQSSRYLVKRTGEKVFLECVQDMDHENMFWYRQDPGLGLRLIYFSYDVKMKEKGDIPEGYSVSREKKERFSLILESASTNQTSMYLCASSFMGLNTEAFFGQGTRLTVV.

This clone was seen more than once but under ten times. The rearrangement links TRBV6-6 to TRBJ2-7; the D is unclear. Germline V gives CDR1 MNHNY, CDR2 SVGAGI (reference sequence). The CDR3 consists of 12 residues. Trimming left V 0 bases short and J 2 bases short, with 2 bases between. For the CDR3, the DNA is TGTGCCAGCAGTTACTCCCCCTACGAGCAGTACTTC. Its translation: CASSYSPYEQYF.

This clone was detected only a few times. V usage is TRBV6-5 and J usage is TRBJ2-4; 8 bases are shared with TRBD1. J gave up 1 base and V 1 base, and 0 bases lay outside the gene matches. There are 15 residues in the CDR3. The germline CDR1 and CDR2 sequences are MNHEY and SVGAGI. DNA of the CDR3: TGTGCCAGCAGTTACTGGGACAGGGCCAAAAACATTCAGTACTTC. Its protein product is CASSYWDRAKNIQYF.

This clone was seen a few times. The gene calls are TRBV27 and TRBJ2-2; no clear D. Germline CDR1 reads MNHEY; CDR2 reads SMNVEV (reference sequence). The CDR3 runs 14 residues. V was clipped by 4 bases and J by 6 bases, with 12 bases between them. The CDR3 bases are TGTGCCAGCAGTTACTCGCTCGGGCCCGGGGAGCTGTTTTTT. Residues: CASSYSLGPGELFF.

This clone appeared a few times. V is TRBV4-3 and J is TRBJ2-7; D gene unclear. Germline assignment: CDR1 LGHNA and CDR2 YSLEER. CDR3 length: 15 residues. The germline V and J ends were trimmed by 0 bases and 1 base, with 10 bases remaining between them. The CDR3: CASSQEGSSSYEQYF. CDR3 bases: TGCGCCAGCAGCCAAGAAGGATCTAGTTCCTACGAGCAGTACTTC.

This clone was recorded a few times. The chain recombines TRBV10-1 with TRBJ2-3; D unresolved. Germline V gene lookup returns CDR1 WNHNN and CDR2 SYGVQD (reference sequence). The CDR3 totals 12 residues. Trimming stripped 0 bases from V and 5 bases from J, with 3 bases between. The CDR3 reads CASSESRDTQYF. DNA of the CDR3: TGCGCCAGCAGTGAGTCGAGAGATACGCAGTATTTT.

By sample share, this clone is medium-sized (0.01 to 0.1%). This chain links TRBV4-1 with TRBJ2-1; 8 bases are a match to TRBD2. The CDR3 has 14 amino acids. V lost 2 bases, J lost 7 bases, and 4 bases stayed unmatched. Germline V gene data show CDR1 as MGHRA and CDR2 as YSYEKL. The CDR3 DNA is TGCGCCAGCAGCCAACAGGCGGGAGGTAATGAGCAGTTCTTC. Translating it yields CASSQQAGGNEQFF.

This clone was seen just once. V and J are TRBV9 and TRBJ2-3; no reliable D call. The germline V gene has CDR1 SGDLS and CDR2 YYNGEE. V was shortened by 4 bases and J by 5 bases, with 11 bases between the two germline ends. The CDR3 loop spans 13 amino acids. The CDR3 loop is CASSPLPGDTQYF. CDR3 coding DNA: TGTGCCAGCAGCCCCCTGCCCGGAGATACGCAGTATTTT.

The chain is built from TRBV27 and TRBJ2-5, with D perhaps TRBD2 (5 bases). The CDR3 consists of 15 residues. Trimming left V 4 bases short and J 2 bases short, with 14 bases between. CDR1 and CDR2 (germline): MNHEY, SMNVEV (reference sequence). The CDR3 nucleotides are TGTGCCAGCAGTTCCCCCTCGAGAGGGCAAGAGACCCAGTACTTC. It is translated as CASSSPSRGQETQYF.

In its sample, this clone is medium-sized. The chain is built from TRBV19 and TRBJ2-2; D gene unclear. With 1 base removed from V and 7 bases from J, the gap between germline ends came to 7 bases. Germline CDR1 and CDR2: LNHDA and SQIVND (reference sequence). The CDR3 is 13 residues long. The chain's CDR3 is CASSIVELGELFF. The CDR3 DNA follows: TGTGCCAGTAGTATAGTCGAGCTCGGGGAGCTGTTTTTT.

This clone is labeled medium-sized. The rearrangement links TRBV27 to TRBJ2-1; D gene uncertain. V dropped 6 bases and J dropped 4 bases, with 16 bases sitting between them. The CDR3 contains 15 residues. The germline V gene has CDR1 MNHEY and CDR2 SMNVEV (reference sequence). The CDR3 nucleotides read TGTGCCAGCAGCTCCCTGCCCATTAGGTACAATGAGCAGTTCTTC. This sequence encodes CASSSLPIRYNEQFF.

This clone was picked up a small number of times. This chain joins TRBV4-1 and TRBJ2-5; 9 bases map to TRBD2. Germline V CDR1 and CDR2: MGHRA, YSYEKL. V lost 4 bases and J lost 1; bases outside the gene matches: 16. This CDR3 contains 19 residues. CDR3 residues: CASSPRGSGSGTPQETQYF. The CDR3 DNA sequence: TGCGCCAGCAGCCCTCGAGGTAGCGGGAGTGGGACTCCCCAAGAGACCCAGTACTTC.

CDR3 protein: CASSLGTSGRNEQFF. Here the CDR3 DNA reads TGTGCCAGCAGTTTAGGGACTAGCGGGAGAAATGAGCAGTTCTTC. The chain has TRBV27 and TRBJ2-1, with 14 bases fitting TRBD2. This CDR3 has 15 residues. Germline V lookup: CDR1 MNHEY, CDR2 SMNVEV (reference sequence). The trim removed 2 bases at V and 7 bases at J, leaving 1 base unmatched.

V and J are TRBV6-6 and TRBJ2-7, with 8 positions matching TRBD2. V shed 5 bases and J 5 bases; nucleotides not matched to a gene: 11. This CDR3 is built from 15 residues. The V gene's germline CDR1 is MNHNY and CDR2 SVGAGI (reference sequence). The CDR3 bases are TGTGCCAGCAGTAGTCCCGGGACTAGGGACCACGAGCAGTACTTC. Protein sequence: CASSSPGTRDHEQYF.

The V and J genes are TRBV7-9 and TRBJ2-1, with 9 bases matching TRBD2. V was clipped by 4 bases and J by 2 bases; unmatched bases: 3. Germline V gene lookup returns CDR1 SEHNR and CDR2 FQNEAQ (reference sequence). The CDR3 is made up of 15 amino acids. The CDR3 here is CASSYSGSTYNEQFF. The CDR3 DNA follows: TGTGCCAGCAGCTATAGCGGGAGTACCTACAATGAGCAGTTCTTC.

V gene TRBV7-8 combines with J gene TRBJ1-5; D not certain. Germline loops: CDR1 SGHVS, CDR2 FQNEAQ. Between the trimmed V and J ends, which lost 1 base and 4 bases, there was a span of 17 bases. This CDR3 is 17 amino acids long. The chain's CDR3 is CASSLDSRVVKNQPQHF. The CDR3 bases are TGTGCCAGCAGCTTAGATAGTAGGGTAGTCAAAAATCAGCCCCAGCATTTT. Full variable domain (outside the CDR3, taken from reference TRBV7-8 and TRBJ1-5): GAGVSQSPRYKVAKRGQDVALRCDPISGHVSLFWYQQALGQGPEFLTYFQNEAQLDKSGLPSDRFFAERPEGSVSTLKIQRTQQEDSAVYLCASSLDSRVVKNQPQHFGDGTRLSIL.

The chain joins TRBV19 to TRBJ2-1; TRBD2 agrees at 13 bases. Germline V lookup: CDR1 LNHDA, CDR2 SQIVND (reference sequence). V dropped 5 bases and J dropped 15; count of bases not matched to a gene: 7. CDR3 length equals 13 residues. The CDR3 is CASSSSGLAGLFF. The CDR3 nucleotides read TGTGCCAGTAGTTCGTCGGGACTAGCGGGGTTGTTCTTC.

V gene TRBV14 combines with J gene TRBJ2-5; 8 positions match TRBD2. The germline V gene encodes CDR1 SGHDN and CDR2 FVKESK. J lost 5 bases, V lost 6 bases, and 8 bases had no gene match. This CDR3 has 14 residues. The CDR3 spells CASSRREGRETQYF. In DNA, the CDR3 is TGTGCCAGCAGTAGACGGGAGGGGCGGGAGACCCAGTACTTC.

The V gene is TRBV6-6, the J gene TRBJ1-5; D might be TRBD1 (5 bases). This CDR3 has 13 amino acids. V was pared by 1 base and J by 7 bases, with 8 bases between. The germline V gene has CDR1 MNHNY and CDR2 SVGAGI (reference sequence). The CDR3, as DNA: TGTGCCAGCAGTTACTACGGGGGGCAGCCCCAGCATTTT. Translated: CASSYYGGQPQHF.

The CDR3 DNA reads TGTGCCAGCAGTCCGAGGACTAGCATGGAGCAGTACTTC. Translating gives CASSPRTSMEQYF. The genes are TRBV27 and TRBJ2-7; 8 bases fit TRBD2. V shed 5 bases, J shed 7 bases, and the junction held 7 bases outside the gene matches. The CDR3 runs to 13 residues. Germline V CDR1 and CDR2: MNHEY, SMNVEV (reference sequence).

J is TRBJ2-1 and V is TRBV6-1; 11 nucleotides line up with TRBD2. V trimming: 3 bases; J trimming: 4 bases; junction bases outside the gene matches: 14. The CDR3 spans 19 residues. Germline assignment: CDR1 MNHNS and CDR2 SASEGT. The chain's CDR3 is CASSDGWLAGGIGYNEQFF. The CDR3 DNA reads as TGTGCCAGCAGTGACGGGTGGCTAGCGGGAGGCATAGGGTACAATGAGCAGTTCTTC.

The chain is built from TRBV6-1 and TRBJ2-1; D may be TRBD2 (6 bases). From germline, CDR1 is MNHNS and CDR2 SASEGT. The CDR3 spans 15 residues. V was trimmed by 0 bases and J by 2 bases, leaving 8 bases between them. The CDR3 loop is CASSEASGAYNEQFF. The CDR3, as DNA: TGTGCCAGCAGTGAAGCTAGCGGCGCCTACAATGAGCAGTTCTTC.